A single sample gave rise to the 16 T cell receptor beta chains below, sequenced in a study of regulatory T cells in long-lasting Graves disease. The time point here: persistent/refractory GD, antithyroid drugs over 5 years with positive TRAb. Following extraction of RNA from PBMCs, that RNA was used to make the TCR library. Investigators prepared the TCR beta libraries by applying iRepertoire HTBI primers and Arm-PCR of CDR3 regions. TCRdb called the multiplex PCR reads again in MiXCR, with one record for every CDR3 protein. Among some 370,000 distinct CDR3 sequences, roughly 24% were seen once, and the ten largest hold about 29%. The sample was peripheral blood mononuclear cells (PBMCs), taken when the disease was refractory, from a patient treated with antithyroid drugs. Source of these receptors: a woman aged 40 to 50 with Graves disease.

This clonotype was picked up many times. V is TRBV5-4 and J is TRBJ2-5; the D gene is possibly TRBD1 (5 bases). Germline loops: CDR1 SGHNT, CDR2 YYREEE (reference sequence). The CDR3 loop spans 17 amino acids. V was shortened by 4 bases and J by 5 bases, with 24 bases between the two germline ends. CDR3 region: CASSESGASGRRETQYF. CDR3 nucleotide sequence: TGTGCCAGCAGCGAGAGTGGGGCCTCAGGCCGACGGGAGACCCAGTACTTC.

The rearrangement links TRBV7-9 to TRBJ2-7, with D perhaps TRBD1 or TRBD2 (5 bases each). Trimming shortened V by 5 bases and J by 4 bases, and 24 bases separated the two germline ends. The CDR3 sequence is 17 residues long. CDR1 and CDR2 from the germline V gene are SEHNR and FQNEAQ (reference sequence). The CDR3 spells CASSARPMRGDSYEQYF. In nucleotides, the CDR3 is TGTGCCAGCAGCGCACGCCCCATGAGGGGTGACAGTTACGAGCAGTACTTC.

To note about this clonotype: Relative to the germline gene, one junction end is altered; a read error may explain this. The chain is built from TRBV5-1 and TRBJ1-6; a weak D match, TRBD1 (6 bases). This CDR3 comprises 15 residues. Germline CDR1 is SGHRS and CDR2 is YFSETQ. CDR3 DNA: TGTGCCAGCAGCTTGGCAGGGGACGCTTATTCACCCCTCCACTTT. Amino acid sequence: CASSLAGDAYSPLHF. The variable domain in full, with the rest retrieved from reference TRBV5-1 and TRBJ1-6, is KAGVTQTPRYLIKTRGQQVTLSCSPISGHRSVSWYQQTPGQGLQFLFEYFSETQRNKGNFPGRFSGRQFSNSRSEMNVSTLELGDSALYLCASSLAGDAYSPLHFGNGTRLTVT.

The V gene is TRBV15, the J gene TRBJ1-5, with 8 bases lining up with TRBD1. V gave up 0 bases and J gave up 3 bases; unmatched junction bases: 4. Per germline, CDR1 LNHNV and CDR2 YYDKDF (reference sequence). This CDR3 is 16 amino acids long. CDR3 bases: TGTGCCACCAGCAGAGAGACAGGGGTTAACAATCAGCCCCAGCATTTT. Protein product: CATSRETGVNNQPQHF.

This clonotype came up many times. The genes are TRBV28 and TRBJ1-5, with 7 bases identical to TRBD1. V trimming: 5 bases; J trimming: 6 bases; junction bases outside the gene matches: 7. The CDR3 is 14 residues long. Germline CDR1 and CDR2: MDHEN and SYDVKM. CDR3 amino acids: CASSDRGGRQPQHF. CDR3 in DNA: TGTGCCAGCAGTGATAGAGGGGGCCGTCAGCCCCAGCATTTT.

This clonotype was counted a few times. The chain employs TRBV7-9 and TRBJ2-2, with D tentatively TRBD2 (5 bases). Between the trimmed V and J ends, which lost 10 bases and 6 bases, there was a span of 15 bases. The CDR3 contains 13 residues. CDR1 is SEHNR, CDR2 FQNEAQ, per germline (reference sequence). CDR3 DNA sequence: TGTGCCAACAGTAACCTGGGAGCCGGGGAGCTGTTTTTT. This codes for CANSNLGAGELFF.

CDR3 region: CASRPRTNTGELFF. CDR3 sequence (DNA): TGTGCCAGCAGACCTCGTACGAACACCGGGGAGCTGTTTTTT. The chain employs TRBV9 and TRBJ2-2; D gene uncertain. The CDR3 covers 14 residues. The germline V gene has CDR1 SGDLS and CDR2 YYNGEE. With 5 bases removed from V and 0 bases from J, the gap between germline ends came to 8 bases. Full variable domain (remainder filled in from reference TRBV9 and TRBJ2-2): DSGVTQTPKHLITATGQRVTLRCSPRSGDLSVYWYQQSLDQGLQFLIQYYNGEERAKGNILERFSAQQFPDLHSELNLSSLELGDSALYFCASRPRTNTGELFFGEGSRLTVL.

At least ten counts were recorded for this clonotype. V and J are TRBV20-1 and TRBJ1-6, with 8 nucleotides matching TRBD1. Germline trimming cut 1 base from V and 0 bases from J; bases unmatched to any gene: 14. The CDR3 length is 20 residues. Germline values: CDR1 DFQATT, CDR2 SNEGSKA (reference sequence). In DNA form, the CDR3 reads TGCAGTGCTAGAGCCTACCCCGGGACAGGCGGAAGCTCCTATAATTCACCCCTCCACTTT. It is translated as CSARAYPGTGGSSYNSPLHF.

This clonotype was detected many times. The chain is built from TRBV7-8 and TRBJ2-5; the D gene is possibly TRBD2 (6 bases). V was trimmed by 1 base and J by 1 base, leaving 13 bases between them. Germline assignment: CDR1 SGHVS and CDR2 FQNEAQ. This CDR3 has 16 amino acids. The CDR3 region is CASSLDAGPVQETQYF. CDR3 DNA: TGTGCCAGCAGCTTAGACGCGGGACCCGTCCAAGAGACCCAGTACTTC.

This clonotype was counted a few times. The rearrangement uses TRBV11-2 and TRBJ1-5; D ambiguous. This CDR3 is 15 amino acids long. Germline CDR1 and CDR2: SGHAT and FQNNGV. Trimming left V 6 bases short and J 2 bases short, with 14 bases between. Here the CDR3 reads CASSSPREGNQPQHF. Written as DNA, the CDR3 is TGTGCCAGCAGTAGTCCCCGCGAGGGCAATCAGCCCCAGCATTTT.

This clonotype was counted a few times. The CDR3 here is CASSLGNMESAYEQYF. The CDR3 nucleotides are TGTGCCAGCAGCTTAGGGAACATGGAGTCGGCCTACGAGCAGTACTTC. The chain combines TRBV7-6 with TRBJ2-7; D is unresolved. The CDR3 extends over 16 amino acids. CDR1 SGHVS and CDR2 FNYEAQ come from the germline V gene. The V and J ends lost 1 base and 2 bases respectively, with 15 bases between them.

The gene calls are TRBV6-2 or TRBV6-3 and TRBJ2-1, with a tentative D call TRBD1 (5 bases). The CDR3 spans 14 residues. Looked up from germline, CDR1 is MNHEY and CDR2 is SVGEGT. Trimming stripped 5 bases from V and 7 bases from J, with 15 bases between. The CDR3 protein is CASSILDTQNEQFF. CDR3 nucleotide sequence: TGTGCCAGCAGTATTCTGGACACCCAGAATGAGCAGTTCTTC.

The CDR3 region has the DNA TGTGCCAGCAGCTTCCGTTTAAGCGGGAGCTCCTACAATGAGCAGTTCTTC. Protein product: CASSFRLSGSSYNEQFF. V usage is TRBV11-2 and J usage is TRBJ2-1, with 8 nucleotides matching TRBD2. J lost 0 bases, V lost 3 bases, and 7 bases had no gene match. Germline V lookup: CDR1 SGHAT, CDR2 FQNNGV. This CDR3 contains 17 residues.

This clonotype has at least ten counts. The chain carries TRBV5-5 and TRBJ2-7; D remains ambiguous. V dropped 0 bases and J dropped 6 bases, with 16 bases sitting between them. Germline V gene sequence: CDR1 SGHKS, CDR2 YYEKEE (reference sequence). The CDR3 has 15 residues. The CDR3 sequence is CASSLASWGIGEQYF. The DNA for the CDR3 is TGTGCCAGCAGCTTGGCTTCCTGGGGAATCGGCGAGCAGTACTTC.

Regarding this clonotype: A read error is possible here, since a much larger clone lies one base away. A read error is likely, as this CDR3 ends without the conserved phenylalanine or tryptophan. CDR3 residues: CASTLGGGPGYEQYL. CDR3 DNA sequence: TGTGCCAGCACCCTGGGGGGAGGGCCGGGTTACGAGCAGTACCTC. The chain is built from TRBV2 and TRBJ2-7; 7 positions match TRBD2. The CDR3 contains 15 residues. V lost 7 bases, J lost 4 bases, and 13 bases stayed unmatched. The germline V gene has CDR1 SNHLY and CDR2 FYNNEI.

This clonotype was seen many times. The chain employs TRBV28 and TRBJ2-7, with a possible D match to TRBD2 (6 bases). The CDR3 length is 15 residues. Germline lookup yields CDR1 MDHEN and CDR2 SYDVKM. The ends were cut back, 5 bases at V and 5 bases at J, with 19 bases in the middle. The chain's CDR3 is CASSPGDRRGHEQYF. In nucleotides, the CDR3 is TGTGCCAGCAGTCCCGGGGACCGGAGGGGACACGAGCAGTACTTC.